The TCR beta chain under discussion was sequenced for a study of T cells in Graves' hyperthyroidism and ophthalmopathy. Study information: Initial diagnosis, before any treatment, was when peripheral blood was collected. Study-level results: Blood samples included most of the expanded thyroid clonotypes exceeding 0.001.

Germline V gene data show CDR1 as LGHDT and CDR2 as YNNKEL (reference sequence). Deletions cut 0 bases from V and 1 base from J, with 9 bases between. This CDR3 is 15 amino acids long. By share of the sample, this clonotype is medium-sized. Antigen unknown. Amplification of TCR beta CDR3 regions was performed using RNA transcripts as template. The TCR CDR3 was amplified in a first-round RT-PCR using the HTBI primer set. TCRdb independently ran MiXCR on the multiplex PCR reads; one entry per CDR3 protein. The sample carries 400,000 to 550,000 distinct CDR3 sequences, around 14% recorded once. Newly diagnosed patients aged 18 to 65 had hyperthyroidism of under 2 months' duration.

This receptor was identified in a woman under 30 with Graves' hyperthyroidism. Specimen: blood. The chain recombines TRBV3-1 with TRBJ1-2, with D uncertain. CDR3 nucleotide sequence: TGTGCCAGCAGCCAAGACGGCAGATTTAACTATGGCTACACCTTC. It encodes CASSQDGRFNYGYTF.